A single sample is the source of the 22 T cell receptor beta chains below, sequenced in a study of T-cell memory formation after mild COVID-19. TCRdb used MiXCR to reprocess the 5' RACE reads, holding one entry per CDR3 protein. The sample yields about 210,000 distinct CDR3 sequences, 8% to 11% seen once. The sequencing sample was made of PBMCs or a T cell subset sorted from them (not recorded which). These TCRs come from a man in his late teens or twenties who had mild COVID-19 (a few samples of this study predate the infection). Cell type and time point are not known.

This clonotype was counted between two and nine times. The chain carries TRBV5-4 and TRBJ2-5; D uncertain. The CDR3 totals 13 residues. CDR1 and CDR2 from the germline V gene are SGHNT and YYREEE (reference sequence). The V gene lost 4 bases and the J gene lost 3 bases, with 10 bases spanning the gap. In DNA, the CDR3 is TGTGCCAGCAGCCGCGCCCCCGAAGAGACCCAGTACTTC. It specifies CASSRAPEETQYF.

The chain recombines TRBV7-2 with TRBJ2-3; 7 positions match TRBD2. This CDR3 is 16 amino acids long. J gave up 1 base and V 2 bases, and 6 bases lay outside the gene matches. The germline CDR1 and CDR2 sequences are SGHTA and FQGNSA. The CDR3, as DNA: TGTGCCAGCAGCTTACCCGCGGCGGGGGGCACAGATACGCAGTATTTT. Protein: CASSLPAAGGTDTQYF.

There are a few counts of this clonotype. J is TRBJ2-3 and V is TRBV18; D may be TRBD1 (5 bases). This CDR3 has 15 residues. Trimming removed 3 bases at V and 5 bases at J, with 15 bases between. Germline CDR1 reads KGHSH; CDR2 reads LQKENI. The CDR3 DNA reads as TGTGCCAGCTCACCCGGTAACAGGATAGGAGATACGCAGTATTTT. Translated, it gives CASSPGNRIGDTQYF.

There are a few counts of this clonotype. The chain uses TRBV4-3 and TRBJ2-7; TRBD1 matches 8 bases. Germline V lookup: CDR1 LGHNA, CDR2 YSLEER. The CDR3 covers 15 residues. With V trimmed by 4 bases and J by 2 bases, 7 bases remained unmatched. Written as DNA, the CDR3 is TGCGCCAGCAGCCTTTACCGACAGGGGCCCTACGAGCAGTACTTC. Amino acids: CASSLYRQGPYEQYF.

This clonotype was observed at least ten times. The CDR3: CASSQRGGTGNEQFF. The DNA of the CDR3 is TGCGCCAGCAGCCAGCGGGGGGGGACAGGGAATGAGCAGTTCTTC. The genes are TRBV5-1 and TRBJ2-1; tentative D call: TRBD2 (10 bases). The CDR3 sequence is 15 residues long. V was shortened by 4 bases and J by 7 bases, with 18 bases between the two germline ends. Germline-derived CDR1 and CDR2 are SGHRS and YFSETQ.

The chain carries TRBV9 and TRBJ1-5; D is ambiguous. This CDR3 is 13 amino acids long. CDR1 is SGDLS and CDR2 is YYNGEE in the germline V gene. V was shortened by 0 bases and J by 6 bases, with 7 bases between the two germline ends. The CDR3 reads CASSVGSSQPQHF. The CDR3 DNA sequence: TGTGCCAGCAGCGTAGGCAGTAGTCAGCCCCAGCATTTT.

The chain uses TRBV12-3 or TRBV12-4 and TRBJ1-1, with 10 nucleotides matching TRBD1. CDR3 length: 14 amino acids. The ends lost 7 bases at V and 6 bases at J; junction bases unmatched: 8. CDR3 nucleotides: TGTGCCAGCAATACGGACAGGGGGAGGGCTGAAGCTTTCTTT. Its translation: CASNTDRGRAEAFF.

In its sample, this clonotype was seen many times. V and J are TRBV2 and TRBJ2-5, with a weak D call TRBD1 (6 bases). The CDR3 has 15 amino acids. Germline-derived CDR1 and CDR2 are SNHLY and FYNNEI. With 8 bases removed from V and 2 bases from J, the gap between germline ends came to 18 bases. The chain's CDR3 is CASSLRGTLQETQYF. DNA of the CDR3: TGTGCCAGCTCGCTCAGGGGAACCTTGCAAGAGACCCAGTACTTC.

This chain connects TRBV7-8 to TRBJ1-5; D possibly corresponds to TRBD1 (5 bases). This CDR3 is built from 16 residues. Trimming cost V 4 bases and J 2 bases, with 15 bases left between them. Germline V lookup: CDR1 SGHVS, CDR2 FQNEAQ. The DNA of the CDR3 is TGTGCCAGCAGCTCCCAGGGAATTCGACGCAATCAGCCCCAGCATTTT. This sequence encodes CASSSQGIRRNQPQHF.

The CDR3 DNA is TGTGCCAGCAGCTCGCCCCCCTACGAGCAGTACTTC. Its protein product is CASSSPPYEQYF. V is TRBV7-6 and J is TRBJ2-7; D is ambiguous. Germline V gene lookup returns CDR1 SGHVS and CDR2 FNYEAQ. The V end lost 4 bases, the J end lost 2 bases, and 6 bases lay between the germline ends. The CDR3 has 12 residues.

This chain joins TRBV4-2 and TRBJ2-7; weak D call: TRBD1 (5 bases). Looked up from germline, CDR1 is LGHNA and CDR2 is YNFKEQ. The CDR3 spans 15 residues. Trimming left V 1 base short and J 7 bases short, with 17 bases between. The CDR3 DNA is TGTGCCAGCAGCCAAGGTAACTGGGGCTCGAGGGAGCAGTACGTC. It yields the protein CASSQGNWGSREQYV.

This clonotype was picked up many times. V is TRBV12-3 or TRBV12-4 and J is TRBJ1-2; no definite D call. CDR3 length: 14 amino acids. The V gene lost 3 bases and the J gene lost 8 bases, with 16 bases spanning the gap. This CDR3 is CASSLARSRFGYTF. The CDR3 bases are TGTGCCAGCAGTTTGGCGAGGTCCCGGTTCGGCTACACCTTC.

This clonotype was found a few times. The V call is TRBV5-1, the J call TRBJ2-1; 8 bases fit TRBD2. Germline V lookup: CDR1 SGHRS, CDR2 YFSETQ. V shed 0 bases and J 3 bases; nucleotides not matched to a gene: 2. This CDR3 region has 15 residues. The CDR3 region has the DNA TGCGCCAGCAGCTTGGCAGCGGGGGTCTACAATGAGCAGTTCTTC. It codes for CASSLAAGVYNEQFF.

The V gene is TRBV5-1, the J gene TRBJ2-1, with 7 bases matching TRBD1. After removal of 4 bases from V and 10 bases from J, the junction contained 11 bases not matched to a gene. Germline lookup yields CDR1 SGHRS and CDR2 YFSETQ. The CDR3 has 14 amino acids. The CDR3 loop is CASSRFYRGEEQFF. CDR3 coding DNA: TGCGCCAGCAGCAGATTTTACAGGGGTGAGGAGCAGTTCTTC.

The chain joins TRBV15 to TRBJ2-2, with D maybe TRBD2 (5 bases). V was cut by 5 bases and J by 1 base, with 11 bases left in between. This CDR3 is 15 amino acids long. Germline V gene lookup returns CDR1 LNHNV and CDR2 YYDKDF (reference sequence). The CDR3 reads CATSGVRGNTGELFF. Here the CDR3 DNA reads TGTGCCACCAGCGGGGTTCGGGGGAACACCGGGGAGCTGTTTTTT.

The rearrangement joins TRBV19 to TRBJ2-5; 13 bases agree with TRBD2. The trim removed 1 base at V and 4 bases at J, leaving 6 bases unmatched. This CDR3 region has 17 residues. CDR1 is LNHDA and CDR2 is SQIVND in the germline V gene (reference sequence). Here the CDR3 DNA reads TGTGCCAGTAGTATAGGATTGGGACTAGCGGGGTTAGAGACCCAGTACTTC. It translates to CASSIGLGLAGLETQYF.

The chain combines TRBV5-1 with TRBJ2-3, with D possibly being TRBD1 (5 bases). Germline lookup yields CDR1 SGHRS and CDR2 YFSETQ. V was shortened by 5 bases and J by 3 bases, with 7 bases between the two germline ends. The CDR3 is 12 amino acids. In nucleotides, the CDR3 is TGCGCCAGCAGACAGGAAACAGATACGCAGTATTTT. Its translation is CASRQETDTQYF.

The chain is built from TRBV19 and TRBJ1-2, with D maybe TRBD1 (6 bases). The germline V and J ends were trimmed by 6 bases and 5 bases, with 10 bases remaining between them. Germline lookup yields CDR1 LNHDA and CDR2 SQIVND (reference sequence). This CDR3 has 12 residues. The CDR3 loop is CASSNQGYGYTF. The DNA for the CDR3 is TGTGCCAGTAGCAACCAGGGGTATGGCTACACCTTC.

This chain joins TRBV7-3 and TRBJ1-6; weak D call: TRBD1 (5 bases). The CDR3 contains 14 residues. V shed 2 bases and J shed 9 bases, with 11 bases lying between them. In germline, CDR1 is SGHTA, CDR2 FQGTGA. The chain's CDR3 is CASSLGGFGSPLHF. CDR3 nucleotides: TGTGCCAGCAGCTTAGGGGGGTTTGGTTCACCCCTCCACTTT.

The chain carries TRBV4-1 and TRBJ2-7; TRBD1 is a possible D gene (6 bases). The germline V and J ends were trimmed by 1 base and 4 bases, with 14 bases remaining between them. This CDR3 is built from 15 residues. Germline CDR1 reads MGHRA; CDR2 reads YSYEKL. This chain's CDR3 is CASSQGQGIGYEQYF. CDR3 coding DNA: TGCGCCAGCAGCCAAGGTCAGGGGATCGGATACGAGCAGTACTTC.

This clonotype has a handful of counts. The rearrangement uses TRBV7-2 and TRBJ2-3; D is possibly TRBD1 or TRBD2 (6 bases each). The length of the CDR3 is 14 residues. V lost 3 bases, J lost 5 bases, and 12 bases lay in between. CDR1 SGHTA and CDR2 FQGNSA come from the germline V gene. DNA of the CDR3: TGTGCCAGCAGCTTGTGGGGGGCTAAAGATACGCAGTATTTT. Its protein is CASSLWGAKDTQYF.

The CDR3 loop is CASSLAGSGGDEQFF. Here the CDR3 DNA reads TGCGCCAGCAGCTTGGCAGGTAGCGGGGGTGATGAGCAGTTCTTC. This chain connects TRBV5-1 to TRBJ2-1; 9 bases align to TRBD2. Per the germline V gene, CDR1 is SGHRS and CDR2 is YFSETQ. The CDR3 is made up of 15 amino acids. J gave up 8 bases and V 0 bases, and 6 bases lay outside the gene matches.